This T cell receptor (beta chain) was found in a study of early T cells in non-severe SARS-CoV-2 infection. In its sample, this clonotype was seen many times. TCRdb ran MiXCR on the 5' RACE reads and lists one entry per CDR3 protein. The sample shows fewer than 40,000 distinct CDR3 sequences, about 6% of them seen only once. Trimming cost V 4 bases and J 9 bases, with 19 bases left between them. CDR3 size: 15 residues. Per germline, CDR1 MNHEY and CDR2 SVGEGT. Material: whole blood. The chain joins TRBV6-2 or TRBV6-3 to TRBJ1-5; D perhaps matches TRBD1 (5 bases). This TCR was sampled from an adult who was a healthcare worker with PCR-confirmed SARS-CoV-2 infection or an uninfected control (not recorded which). For the CDR3, the DNA is TGTGCCAGCAGTTTTGGGACGCCGCTCCGGACGCCCCAGCATTTT. Translated: CASSFGTPLRTPQHF.